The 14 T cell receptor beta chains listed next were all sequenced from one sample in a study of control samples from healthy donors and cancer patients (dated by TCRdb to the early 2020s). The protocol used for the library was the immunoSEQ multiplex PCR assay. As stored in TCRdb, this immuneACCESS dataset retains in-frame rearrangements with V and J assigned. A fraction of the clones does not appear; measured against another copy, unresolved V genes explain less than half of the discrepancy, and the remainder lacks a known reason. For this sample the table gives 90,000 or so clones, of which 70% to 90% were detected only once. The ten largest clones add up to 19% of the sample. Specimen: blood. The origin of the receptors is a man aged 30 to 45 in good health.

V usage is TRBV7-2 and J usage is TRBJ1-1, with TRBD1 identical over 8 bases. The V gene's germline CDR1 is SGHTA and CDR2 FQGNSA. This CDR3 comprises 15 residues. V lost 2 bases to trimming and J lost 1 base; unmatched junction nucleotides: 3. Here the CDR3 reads CASSLIDRGNTEAFF. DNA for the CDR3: TGTGCCAGCAGCTTAATAGACAGGGGGAACACTGAAGCTTTCTTT.

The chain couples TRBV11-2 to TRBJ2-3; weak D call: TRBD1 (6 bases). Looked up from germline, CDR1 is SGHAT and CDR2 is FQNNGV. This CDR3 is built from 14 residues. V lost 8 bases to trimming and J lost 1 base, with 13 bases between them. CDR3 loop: CASARDTRTDTQYF. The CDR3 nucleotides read TGTGCCAGCGCCCGGGACACCCGCACAGATACGCAGTATTTT.

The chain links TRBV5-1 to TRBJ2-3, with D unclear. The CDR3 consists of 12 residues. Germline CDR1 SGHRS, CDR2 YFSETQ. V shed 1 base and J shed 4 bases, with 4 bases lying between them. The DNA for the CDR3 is TGCGCCAGCAGCTTGTTTTCAGATACGCAGTATTTT. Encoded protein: CASSLFSDTQYF. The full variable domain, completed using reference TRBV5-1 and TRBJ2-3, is KAGVTQTPRYLIKTRGQQVTLSCSPISGHRSVSWYQQTPGQGLQFLFEYFSETQRNKGNFPGRFSGRQFSNSRSEMNVSTLELGDSALYLCASSLFSDTQYFGPGTRLTVL.

CDR3 amino acids: CSATNGGAEFF. In nucleotides, the CDR3 is TGCAGTGCAACGAACGGGGGGGCCGAGTTCTTC. V is TRBV20-1 and J is TRBJ2-1; 8 bases agree with TRBD2. CDR3 length equals 11 residues. The junction had 9 bases not matched to a gene; V was cut back by 6 bases and J by 14 bases. Germline CDR1 is DFQATT and CDR2 is SNEGSKA (reference sequence).

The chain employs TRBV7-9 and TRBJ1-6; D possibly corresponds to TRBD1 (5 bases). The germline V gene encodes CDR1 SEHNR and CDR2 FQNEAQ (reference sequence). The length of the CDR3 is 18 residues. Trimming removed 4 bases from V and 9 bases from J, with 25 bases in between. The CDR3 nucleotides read TGTGCCAGCAGCTCCCCCGGTGGGGGACTTCCTCGAGGTTCACCCCTCCACTTT. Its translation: CASSSPGGGLPRGSPLHF.

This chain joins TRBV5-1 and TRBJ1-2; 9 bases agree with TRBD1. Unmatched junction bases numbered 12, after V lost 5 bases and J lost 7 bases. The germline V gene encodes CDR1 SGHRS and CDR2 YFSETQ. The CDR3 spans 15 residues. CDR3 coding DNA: TGCGCCAGCAGAACAGGGGGCGCCGGTTCCGGTGGCTACACCTTC. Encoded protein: CASRTGGAGSGGYTF.

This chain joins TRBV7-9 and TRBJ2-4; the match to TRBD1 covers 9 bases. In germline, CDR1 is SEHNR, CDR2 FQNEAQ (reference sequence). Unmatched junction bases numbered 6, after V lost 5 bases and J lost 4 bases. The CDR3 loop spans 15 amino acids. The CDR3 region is CASSPPGQGKNIQYF. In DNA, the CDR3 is TGTGCCAGCAGCCCACCAGGACAGGGGAAAAACATTCAGTACTTC.

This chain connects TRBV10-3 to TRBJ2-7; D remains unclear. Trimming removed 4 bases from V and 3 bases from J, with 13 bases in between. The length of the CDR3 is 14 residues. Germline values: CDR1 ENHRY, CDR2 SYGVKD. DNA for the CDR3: TGTGCCATCAGTGTGGAGAATTCTCTCTACGAGCAGTACTTC. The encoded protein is CAISVENSLYEQYF.

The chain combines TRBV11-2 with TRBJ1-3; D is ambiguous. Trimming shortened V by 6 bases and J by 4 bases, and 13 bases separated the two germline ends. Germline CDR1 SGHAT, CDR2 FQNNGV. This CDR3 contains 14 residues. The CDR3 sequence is CASRSTRSGNTIYF. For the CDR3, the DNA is TGTGCCAGCAGGTCAACGCGATCAGGAAACACCATATATTTT.

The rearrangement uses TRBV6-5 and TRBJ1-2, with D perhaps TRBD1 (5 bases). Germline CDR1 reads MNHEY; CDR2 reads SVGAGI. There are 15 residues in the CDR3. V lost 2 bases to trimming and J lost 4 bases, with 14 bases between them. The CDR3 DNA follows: TGTGCCAGCAGTTACGGTCGGGGGTTCCGCTATGGCTACACCTTC. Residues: CASSYGRGFRYGYTF.

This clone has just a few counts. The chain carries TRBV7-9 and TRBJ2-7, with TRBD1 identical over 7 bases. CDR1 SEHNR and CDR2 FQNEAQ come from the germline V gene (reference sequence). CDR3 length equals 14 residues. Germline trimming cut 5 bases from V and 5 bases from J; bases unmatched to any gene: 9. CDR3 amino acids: CASSPDRVAHEQYF. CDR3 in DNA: TGTGCCAGCAGCCCCGACAGGGTGGCCCACGAGCAGTACTTC.

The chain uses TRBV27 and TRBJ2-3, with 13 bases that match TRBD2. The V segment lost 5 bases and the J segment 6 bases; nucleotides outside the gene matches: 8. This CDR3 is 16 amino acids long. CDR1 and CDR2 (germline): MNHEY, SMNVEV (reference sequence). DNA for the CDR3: TGTGCCAGCAGTCCAACTAGCGGGGGGGCCCGGGATACGCAGTATTTT. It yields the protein CASSPTSGGARDTQYF.

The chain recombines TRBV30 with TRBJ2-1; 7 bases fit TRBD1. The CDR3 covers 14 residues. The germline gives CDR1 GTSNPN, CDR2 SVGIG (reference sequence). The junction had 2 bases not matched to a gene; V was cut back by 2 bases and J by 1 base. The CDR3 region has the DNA TGTGCCTGGAGTTTCAGGGGGTCCTACAATGAGCAGTTCTTC. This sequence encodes CAWSFRGSYNEQFF.

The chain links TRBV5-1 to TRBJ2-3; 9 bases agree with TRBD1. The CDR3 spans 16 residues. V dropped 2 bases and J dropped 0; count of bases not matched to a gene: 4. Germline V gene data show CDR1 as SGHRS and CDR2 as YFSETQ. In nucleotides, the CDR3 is TGCGCCAGCAGCTTTCAACAGGGGGCGAGCACAGATACGCAGTATTTT. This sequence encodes CASSFQQGASTDTQYF.